This T cell receptor (beta chain) was identified during a study of cytomegalovirus exposure and HLA in healthy donors. As for the study in general: There were roughly 120 million unique TCR beta sequences, drawn from 150 million to 200 million T cells, in an earlier analysis.

This clone was seen just once. Its antigen is undetermined. The V gene's germline CDR1 is LNHNV and CDR2 YYDKDF (reference sequence). Deletions cut 3 bases from V and 0 bases from J, with 9 bases between. This CDR3 is built from 14 residues. Study-wide results and caveats: The presence/absence work took it that sequencing depth was about the same across donors.

PCR used 60 Vbeta primers and 13 Jbeta primers. Clones were sequenced by immunoSEQ multiplex PCR, and TCRdb holds only the in-frame ones, with some missing. The data contain 100,000 or so clones, 76% of them singletons. Material: PBMCs. V usage is TRBV15 and J usage is TRBJ2-7, with D unresolved. The clonotype was recovered from a man in his forties in good health and CMV-seropositive. CDR3 loop: CATSSPKYSYEQYF. The CDR3 DNA reads TGTGCCACCAGCAGCCCTAAATACTCCTACGAGCAGTACTTC. The full variable domain, with the rest looked up from reference TRBV15 and TRBJ2-7, is DAMVIQNPRYQVTQFGKPVTLSCSQTLNHNVMYWYQQKSSQAPKLLFHYYDKDFNNEADTPDNFQSRRPNTSFCFLDIRSPGLGDTAMYLCATSSPKYSYEQYFGPGTRLTVT.